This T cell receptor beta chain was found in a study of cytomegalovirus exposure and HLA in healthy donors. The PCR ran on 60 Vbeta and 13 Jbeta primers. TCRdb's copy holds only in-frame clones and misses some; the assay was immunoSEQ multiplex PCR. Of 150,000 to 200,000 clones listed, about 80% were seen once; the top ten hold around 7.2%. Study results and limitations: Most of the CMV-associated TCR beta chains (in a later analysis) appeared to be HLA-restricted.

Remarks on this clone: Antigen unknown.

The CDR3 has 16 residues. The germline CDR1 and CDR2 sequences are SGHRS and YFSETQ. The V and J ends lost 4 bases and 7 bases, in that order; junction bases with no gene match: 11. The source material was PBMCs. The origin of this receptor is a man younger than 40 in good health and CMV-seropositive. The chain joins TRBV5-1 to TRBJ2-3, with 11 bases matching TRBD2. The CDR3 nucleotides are TGCGCCAGCAGCGCCCTAGCGGGGGGCCAGCCTAATACGCAGTATTTT. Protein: CASSALAGGQPNTQYF.